These 27 T cell receptor beta chains were all obtained from the same sample, sequenced in a study of identical twins. TCRdb fed the 5' RACE reads into MiXCR, producing one record per CDR3 protein. The top ten clones hold 2.5% to 3.5% of a sample with some 500,000 distinct CDR3 sequences, 7.5% to 10% of them seen once. The data also belong to a second study, concerning yellow fever vaccine responses in identical twins.

Sequenced input: PBMCs. The receptor source for this set is a woman aged 18 to 35 in good health.

The rearrangement links TRBV5-1 to TRBJ2-1, with 11 positions matching TRBD2. Trimming removed 4 bases from V and 6 bases from J; junction bases left unmatched: 12. The CDR3 is made up of 17 amino acids. Germline assignment: CDR1 SGHRS and CDR2 YFSETQ. This chain's CDR3 is CASSPGLAGRLSNEQFF. In DNA, the CDR3 is TGCGCCAGCAGCCCCGGACTAGCGGGTCGGTTGAGCAATGAGCAGTTCTTC. Supplemented by reference TRBV5-1 and TRBJ2-1, the full variable domain reads KAGVTQTPRYLIKTRGQQVTLSCSPISGHRSVSWYQQTPGQGLQFLFEYFSETQRNKGNFPGRFSGRQFSNSRSEMNVSTLELGDSALYLCASSPGLAGRLSNEQFFGPGTRLTVL.

This chain links TRBV5-1 with TRBJ2-7; TRBD1 aligns across 10 bases. Germline trimming cut 3 bases from V and 4 bases from J; bases unmatched to any gene: 4. Germline V lookup: CDR1 SGHRS, CDR2 YFSETQ. This CDR3 comprises 14 residues. The CDR3 nucleotides read TGCGCCAGCAGCTACGGACAGGGGGAGTACGAGCAGTACTTC. It specifies CASSYGQGEYEQYF.

V usage is TRBV3-1 and J usage is TRBJ2-2; 10 positions match TRBD2. V lost 8 bases, J lost 5 bases, and 20 bases stayed unmatched. Per the germline V gene, CDR1 is LGHDT and CDR2 is YNNKEL (reference sequence). The CDR3 consists of 19 residues. CDR3: CASCFRRSGGAVWTGELFF. The CDR3 bases are TGTGCCAGCTGTTTCCGACGGAGCGGGGGGGCAGTGTGGACCGGGGAGCTGTTTTTT.

This clonotype was recorded many times. The chain joins TRBV3-1 to TRBJ1-4, with D tentatively TRBD1 (5 bases). Trimming took 3 bases from V and 10 from J, leaving 18 bases between them. From germline, CDR1 is LGHDT and CDR2 YNNKEL (reference sequence). CDR3 length equals 15 residues. The DNA of the CDR3 is TGTGCCAGCAGCCACGAAGCCGGGACGCGGGGAAAACTGTTTTTT. Its protein product is CASSHEAGTRGKLFF.

This clonotype was detected once. This chain joins TRBV11-3 and TRBJ2-1, with D possibly being TRBD2 (6 bases). Germline values: CDR1 SGHNT, CDR2 YENEEA. CDR3 length equals 15 residues. Trimming cost V 5 bases and J 9 bases, with 20 bases left between them. CDR3 in DNA: TGTGCCAGCAGCCTGGGACTCCAATATAACGGTGAGCAGTTCTTC. Translating gives CASSLGLQYNGEQFF.

In the case of this clonotype: A much larger clonotype is one base distant, so this may be a read error. This chain joins TRBV5-1 and TRBJ2-7, with 9 bases aligning to TRBD1. Per the germline V gene, CDR1 is SGHRS and CDR2 is YFSETQ. The CDR3 covers 15 residues. With V trimmed by 1 base and J by 7 bases, 9 bases remained unmatched. The CDR3 loop is CASSLSGQGSDEQYF. CDR3 nucleotides: TGCGCCAGCAGCTTGTCGGGACAGGGATCGGATGAGCAGTACTTC. Filled out from reference TRBV5-1 and TRBJ2-7, the complete variable domain reads KAGVTQTPRYLIKTRGQQVTLSCSPISGHRSVSWYQQTPGQGLQFLFEYFSETQRNKGNFPGRFSGRQFSNSRSEMNVSTLELGDSALYLCASSLSGQGSDEQYFGPGTRLTVT.

The J gene is TRBJ2-7, the V gene TRBV5-1; a weak D match, TRBD1 (5 bases). The CDR3 totals 12 residues. Trimming shortened V by 4 bases and J by 7 bases, and 12 bases separated the two germline ends. From germline, CDR1 is SGHRS and CDR2 YFSETQ. The CDR3 region has the DNA TGCGCCAGCAGCCAGACAGCCCGGGAGCAGTACTTC. Amino acids: CASSQTAREQYF.

Only a few counts were recorded for this clonotype. The chain combines TRBV25-1 with TRBJ1-3; possibly TRBD1 for D (5 bases). The ends were cut back, 3 bases at V and 4 bases at J, with 10 bases in the middle. Germline values: CDR1 MGHDK, CDR2 SYGVNS. This CDR3 has 14 amino acids. CDR3 sequence (DNA): TGTGCCAGCAGTGACAGGGTGTACGGAAACACCATATATTTT. Protein sequence: CASSDRVYGNTIYF.

The chain is built from TRBV7-9 and TRBJ1-6; 8 bases are a match to TRBD1. Trimming cost V 6 bases and J 7 bases; bases outside gene matches: 5. The CDR3 length is 14 residues. Germline loops: CDR1 SEHNR, CDR2 FQNEAQ (reference sequence). CDR3 DNA sequence: TGTGCCAGCAGTAGTCAGGGGGCAAATTCACCCCTCCACTTT. It is translated as CASSSQGANSPLHF.

This chain links TRBV7-2 with TRBJ2-7, with D perhaps matching TRBD1 (6 bases). Germline V gene lookup returns CDR1 SGHTA and CDR2 FQGNSA. V dropped 3 bases and J dropped 3 bases, with 15 bases sitting between them. The CDR3 is 15 amino acids. The DNA of the CDR3 is TGTGCCAGCAGCTTTATAACAGGGCCAAACTACGAGCAGTACTTC. Protein product: CASSFITGPNYEQYF.

The chain carries TRBV20-1 and TRBJ2-1; D not resolved. V was trimmed by 3 bases and J by 8 bases, leaving 14 bases between them. The germline V gene has CDR1 DFQATT and CDR2 SNEGSKA (reference sequence). There are 13 residues in the CDR3. This CDR3 is CSASGAALDEQFF. The CDR3 nucleotides are TGCAGTGCTAGCGGCGCGGCTTTGGATGAGCAGTTCTTC.

The chain links TRBV7-9 to TRBJ2-7; D is undetermined. V was shortened by 3 bases and J by 3 bases, with 12 bases between the two germline ends. Germline CDR1 SEHNR, CDR2 FQNEAQ (reference sequence). The CDR3 length is 14 residues. The CDR3 region is CASSFGQWDYEQYF. The CDR3 DNA reads as TGTGCCAGCAGCTTCGGGCAGTGGGACTACGAGCAGTACTTC.

The chain joins TRBV20-1 to TRBJ1-1, with a weak D call TRBD1 (5 bases). Germline assignment: CDR1 DFQATT and CDR2 SNEGSKA (reference sequence). Trimming took off 6 bases at V and 4 bases at J, with 18 bases between the two ends. This CDR3 is built from 14 residues. Written as DNA, the CDR3 is TGCAGTGCCCCCCTCGGGGGGTTGAGCACTGAAGCTTTCTTT. The encoded protein is CSAPLGGLSTEAFF.

The chain combines TRBV2 with TRBJ2-2; weak D call: TRBD1 (6 bases). The CDR3 extends over 11 amino acids. CDR1 SNHLY and CDR2 FYNNEI come from the germline V gene. Trimming took off 6 bases at V and 8 bases at J, with 7 bases between the two ends. The CDR3 nucleotides are TGTGCCAGCAGGGACAGAGGGGAGCTGTTTTTT. Its translation is CASRDRGELFF.

The chain is built from TRBV12-3 or TRBV12-4 and TRBJ2-2; 10 nucleotides align to TRBD2. This CDR3 is 15 amino acids long. After removal of 3 bases from V and 6 bases from J, the junction contained 4 bases not matched to a gene. CDR3 sequence (DNA): TGTGCCAGCAGTTTTGCTAGCGGGAGAGCCGGGGAGCTGTTTTTT. As protein: CASSFASGRAGELFF.

The gene calls are TRBV28 and TRBJ2-7, with a possible D match to TRBD1 (6 bases). The germline V and J ends were trimmed by 8 bases and 7 bases, with 21 bases remaining between them. Germline values: CDR1 MDHEN, CDR2 SYDVKM. The CDR3 contains 14 residues. Written as DNA, the CDR3 is TGTGCCAGCGGGCCAGGGGCCCTCCCGCAGGAGCAGTACTTC. Translated, it gives CASGPGALPQEQYF. Full variable domain (outside the CDR3, taken from reference TRBV28 and TRBJ2-7): DVKVTQSSRYLVKRTGEKVFLECVQDMDHENMFWYRQDPGLGLRLIYFSYDVKMKEKGDIPEGYSVSREKKERFSLILESASTNQTSMYLCASGPGALPQEQYFGPGTRLTVT.

Ten or more counts support this clonotype. The chain joins TRBV2 to TRBJ2-7; a weak D match, TRBD1 (6 bases). Germline CDR1 and CDR2: SNHLY and FYNNEI. The CDR3 contains 11 residues. Deletions cut 7 bases from V and 5 bases from J, with 9 bases between. The CDR3 DNA is TGTGCCAGCATAGGGGGAGACGAGCAGTACTTC. Protein product: CASIGGDEQYF.

The genes are TRBV28 and TRBJ2-7, with a possible D match to TRBD2 (6 bases). V gave up 6 bases and J gave up 9 bases, with 27 bases separating them. The germline gives CDR1 MDHEN, CDR2 SYDVKM. The CDR3 has 16 amino acids. CDR3 amino acids: CASRHPWEVSSFGQYF. The DNA of the CDR3 is TGTGCCAGCAGACACCCCTGGGAGGTATCAAGCTTCGGGCAGTACTTC. The variable domain in full, completed from reference TRBV28 and TRBJ2-7, reads DVKVTQSSRYLVKRTGEKVFLECVQDMDHENMFWYRQDPGLGLRLIYFSYDVKMKEKGDIPEGYSVSREKKERFSLILESASTNQTSMYLCASRHPWEVSSFGQYFGPGTRLTVT.

This clonotype was seen at least ten times. V gene TRBV15 combines with J gene TRBJ1-6, with 7 positions matching TRBD1. The CDR3 is made up of 15 amino acids. CDR1 and CDR2 from the germline V gene are LNHNV and YYDKDF (reference sequence). The trim removed 3 bases at V and 7 bases at J, leaving 6 bases unmatched. CDR3 nucleotides: TGTGCCACCAGCAGGACAGGGACTCAAAATTCACCCCTCCACTTT. It encodes CATSRTGTQNSPLHF.

This clonotype has a count of ten or more. The chain uses TRBV3-1 and TRBJ2-7; D unresolved. Trimming took 1 base from V and 6 from J, leaving 10 bases between them. In germline, CDR1 is LGHDT, CDR2 YNNKEL (reference sequence). The CDR3 length is 13 residues. CDR3 loop: CASSQVIGLEQYF. CDR3 DNA: TGTGCCAGCAGCCAAGTAATCGGTCTCGAGCAGTACTTC.

This clonotype occurred many times. The gene calls are TRBV10-3 and TRBJ2-3; 12 bases align to TRBD2. This CDR3 comprises 15 residues. Germline V lookup: CDR1 ENHRY, CDR2 SYGVKD. The V and J ends lost 6 bases and 5 bases, in that order; junction bases with no gene match: 6. CDR3 sequence: CAIRTSGSSGDTQYF. The DNA for the CDR3 is TGTGCCATCAGGACTAGCGGGAGTTCTGGAGATACGCAGTATTTT.

This clonotype was seen a handful of times. The genes are TRBV13 and TRBJ2-3, with TRBD2 as a possible D gene (6 bases). V was clipped by 5 bases and J by 6 bases, with 27 bases between them. Germline loops: CDR1 PRHDT, CDR2 FYEKMQ (reference sequence). The CDR3 covers 18 residues. The CDR3 protein is CASSHSGTRARYSDTQYF. CDR3 in DNA: TGTGCCAGCAGCCACTCTGGGACTCGGGCCCGATATTCTGATACGCAGTATTTT.

The chain has TRBV7-3 and TRBJ2-7, with unresolved D. The CDR3 runs 13 residues. V lost 5 bases to trimming and J lost 3 bases, with 11 bases between them. CDR1 is SGHTA and CDR2 is FQGTGA in the germline V gene. This CDR3 reads CASSPQTVYEQYF. As DNA, the CDR3 is TGTGCCAGCAGCCCTCAGACGGTCTACGAGCAGTACTTC. The full variable domain, completed using reference TRBV7-3 and TRBJ2-7, is GAGVSQTPSNKVTEKGKYVELRCDPISGHTALYWYRQSLGQGPEFLIYFQGTGAADDSGLPNDRFFAVRPEGSVSTLKIQRTERGDSAVYLCASSPQTVYEQYFGPGTRLTVT.

The table lists this clonotype with a few counts. V and J are TRBV29-1 and TRBJ1-5, with 7 bases identical to TRBD1. Germline V CDR1 and CDR2: SQVTM, ANQGSEA. The J segment lost 7 bases and the V segment lost 5 bases, leaving 8 bases of the junction unmatched. The CDR3 has 13 amino acids. CDR3 residues: CSVSAGGGQPQHF. For the CDR3, the DNA is TGCAGCGTTTCGGCAGGGGGGGGACAGCCCCAGCATTTT. The whole variable domain, remainder taken from reference TRBV29-1 and TRBJ1-5, is SAVISQKPSRDICQRGTSLTIQCQVDSQVTMMFWYRQQPGQSLTLIATANQGSEATYESGFVIDKFPISRPNLTFSTLTVSNMSPEDSSIYLCSVSAGGGQPQHFGDGTRLSIL.

This clonotype was seen a handful of times. V and J are TRBV4-1 and TRBJ2-7; D is unclear. Germline V gene data show CDR1 as MGHRA and CDR2 as YSYEKL. V shed 1 base and J shed 3 bases, with 16 bases lying between them. This CDR3 has 16 amino acids. CDR3 nucleotide sequence: TGCGCCAGCAGCCAAGCATCCAGCGAGAGGAACTACGAGCAGTACTTC. Translated: CASSQASSERNYEQYF.

In this sample, this clonotype turned up many times. The chain combines TRBV5-1 with TRBJ2-3; D unresolved. Per the germline V gene, CDR1 is SGHRS and CDR2 is YFSETQ. Trimming took off 3 bases at V and 4 bases at J, with 21 bases between the two ends. The CDR3 is made up of 17 amino acids. The CDR3 DNA is TGCGCCAGCAGCTCCCGGGCCACAATTTCCCCCTCAGATACGCAGTATTTT. Translating it yields CASSSRATISPSDTQYF.

The V gene is TRBV12-3 or TRBV12-4, the J gene TRBJ2-1, with TRBD2 identical over 14 bases. V gave up 6 bases and J gave up 0 bases; unmatched junction bases: 7. This CDR3 is built from 18 residues. CDR3 nucleotide sequence: TGTGCCAGCAGCTCCCCGGGACTAGCGGGGGACTCCTACAATGAGCAGTTCTTC. This codes for CASSSPGLAGDSYNEQFF.